The 9 T cell receptor beta chains in this list originate from one sample, sequenced in a study of PD-1 blockade in classical Hodgkin lymphoma. This table comes from immunoSEQ multiplex PCR, and its TCRdb copy is limited to in-frame clones, with some not included. The table lists under 60,000 clones, around 78% of them singletons. Relapse after autologous stem cell transplantation occurred in every patient, and brentuximab vedotin exposure varied. The material was peripheral blood mononuclear cells (PBMCs), obtained before the second cycle of nivolumab. The receptor set was obtained from a human donor with classical Hodgkin lymphoma.

The CDR3 spells CASMDRGNTEAFF. The CDR3 region has the DNA TGTGCCAGCATGGACAGGGGGAACACTGAAGCTTTCTTT. V gene TRBV27 combines with J gene TRBJ1-1; 9 bases map to TRBD1. CDR1 and CDR2 from the germline V gene are MNHEY and SMNVEV (reference sequence). CDR3 length: 13 residues. The V segment lost 7 bases and the J segment 1 base; nucleotides outside the gene matches: 1.

The chain is built from TRBV7-9 and TRBJ2-7; D tentatively fits TRBD1 or TRBD2 (7 bases each). V lost 5 bases, J lost 1 base, and 15 bases lay in between. The length of the CDR3 is 15 residues. CDR1 SEHNR and CDR2 FQNEAQ come from the germline V gene (reference sequence). CDR3 sequence reads: CASSPGGDRSYEQYF. In DNA, the CDR3 is TGTGCCAGCAGCCCAGGGGGGGACAGATCCTACGAGCAGTACTTC. The entire variable domain, with the rest obtained from reference TRBV7-9 and TRBJ2-7, is as follows: DTGVSQNPRHKITKRGQNVTFRCDPISEHNRLYWYRQTLGQGPEFLTYFQNEAQLEKSRLLSDRFSAERPKGSFSTLEIQRTEQGDSAMYLCASSPGGDRSYEQYFGPGTRLTVT.

The chain employs TRBV19 and TRBJ2-1, with TRBD2 identical over 7 bases. The CDR3 contains 15 residues. V gave up 3 bases and J gave up 5 bases; unmatched junction bases: 7. Germline V CDR1 and CDR2: LNHDA, SQIVND (reference sequence). CDR3 nucleotides: TGTGCCAGTAGTATTAGACTAGCTAATCACAATGAGCAGTTCTTC. It yields the protein CASSIRLANHNEQFF.

The chain uses TRBV9 and TRBJ2-2; 8 bases are shared with TRBD1. The CDR3 has 14 residues. V lost 6 bases to trimming and J lost 1 base; unmatched junction nucleotides: 2. CDR1 and CDR2 from the germline V gene are SGDLS and YYNGEE. CDR3 loop: CASKTGGNTGELFF. The CDR3, as DNA: TGTGCCAGCAAAACAGGGGGGAACACCGGGGAGCTGTTTTTT.

The CDR3 spells CASSPRGQETQYF. CDR3 sequence (DNA): TGTGCCAGCAGTCCCAGGGGGCAGGAGACCCAGTACTTC. This rearrangement joins TRBV6-6 to TRBJ2-5, with 8 bases fitting TRBD1. The CDR3 contains 13 residues. Per the germline V gene, CDR1 is MNHNY and CDR2 is SVGAGI (reference sequence). Germline trimming cut 5 bases from V and 5 bases from J; bases unmatched to any gene: 4.

This clone was seen more than once but under ten times. The chain carries TRBV29-1 and TRBJ1-1; D possibly corresponds to TRBD1 (5 bases). V was pared by 2 bases and J by 4 bases, with 11 bases between. The germline V gene encodes CDR1 SQVTM and CDR2 ANQGSEA. The CDR3 is made up of 13 amino acids. The DNA for the CDR3 is TGCAGCGTTGAAATTCAGGGTTTCACTGAAGCTTTCTTT. Protein sequence: CSVEIQGFTEAFF.

The chain carries TRBV21-1 and TRBJ1-4. TRBV21-1 is shown as a pseudogene. This CDR3 is 18 amino acids long. CDR3 sequence: CASSKGPKRTDGDEKLFF. DNA for the CDR3: TGTGCCAGCAGCAAAGGACCCAAAAGGACCGATGGGGATGAAAAACTGTTTTTT.

The chain uses TRBV11-3 and TRBJ1-2, with D maybe TRBD1 (5 bases). This CDR3 has 15 amino acids. Germline lookup yields CDR1 SGHNT and CDR2 YENEEA. The germline V and J ends were trimmed by 0 bases and 4 bases, with 12 bases remaining between them. CDR3 region: CASSLEVQGGYGYTF. The CDR3 nucleotides are TGTGCCAGCAGCTTAGAGGTTCAGGGAGGCTATGGCTACACCTTC. Full variable domain (missing parts from reference TRBV11-3 and TRBJ1-2): EAGVVQSPRYKIIEKKQPVAFWCNPISGHNTLYWYLQNLGQGPELLIRYENEEAVDDSQLPKDRFSAERLKGVDSTLKIQPAELGDSAVYLCASSLEVQGGYGYTFGSGTRLTVV.

This chain uses TRBV28 with TRBJ1-4, with 10 bases lining up with TRBD1. The germline gives CDR1 MDHEN, CDR2 SYDVKM. V lost 5 bases to trimming and J lost 12 bases; unmatched junction nucleotides: 12. The CDR3 contains 15 residues. In nucleotides, the CDR3 is TGTGCCAGCAGTCCTCAGGGACAGGGGCTCCGGGAACTGTTTTTT. The encoded protein is CASSPQGQGLRELFF.